The entry that follows covers one TCR beta chain sequence. CDR3 length equals 14 residues. CDR1 and CDR2 (germline): MNHEY, SMNVEV (reference sequence). Trimming shortened V by 3 bases and J by 10 bases, and 13 bases separated the two germline ends. The data derive from a study of cytomegalovirus exposure and HLA in healthy donors. The PCR had 60 Vbeta and 13 Jbeta primers. Sequencing used immunoSEQ multiplex PCR; TCRdb keeps in-frame clones, though not all of them. Of roughly 150,000 clones in the sample, 75% were seen once. The TCR sequence derives from a young man in good health and CMV-seronegative. This chain links TRBV27 with TRBJ1-6; no clear D gene. Source material: PBMCs. CDR3 DNA sequence: TGTGCCAGCAGTTTCGGCGGCGCGGGGTCACCCCTCCACTTT. Encoded protein: CASSFGGAGSPLHF.